Shown below are 20 T cell receptor beta chains from a single sample sequenced in a study of T-cell reconstitution after alpha-beta-depleted transplantation in children. The TCRbeta library incorporated unique molecular identifiers. TCRdb ran MiXCR on the PCR reads and lists one entry per CDR3 protein. The sample yields about 600,000 distinct CDR3 sequences, over 10% seen once. The sequences come from PBMCs, mostly from graft donor cells, collected 360 days after TCRalphabeta/CD19-depleted stem cell transplant. The source of these receptors is a male patient younger than 18 who had a stem cell transplant for acute myeloid leukemia, so the T cells may come from the graft donor.

This chain uses TRBV5-1 with TRBJ1-5; perhaps TRBD1 as D (5 bases). Trimming took 0 bases from V and 3 from J, leaving 7 bases between them. Germline-derived CDR1 and CDR2 are SGHRS and YFSETQ. The CDR3 contains 14 residues. The CDR3 sequence is CASSLEGINQPQHF. The CDR3 nucleotides are TGCGCCAGCAGCTTGGAGGGGATCAATCAGCCCCAGCATTTT.

This clonotype has ten or more counts. The chain recombines TRBV28 with TRBJ2-1, with D perhaps matching TRBD2 (6 bases). Trimming took off 5 bases at V and 0 bases at J, with 11 bases between the two ends. Germline V gene lookup returns CDR1 MDHEN and CDR2 SYDVKM. The CDR3 has 15 residues. The CDR3 DNA sequence: TGTGCCAGCAGTCCGGTGCGGGACTCCTACAATGAGCAGTTCTTC. Encoded protein: CASSPVRDSYNEQFF.

There are many counts of this clonotype. The chain employs TRBV11-2 and TRBJ2-3; unclear D gene. V was clipped by 1 base and J by 2 bases, with 7 bases between them. The CDR3 has 14 residues. Per the germline V gene, CDR1 is SGHAT and CDR2 is FQNNGV. The CDR3, as DNA: TGTGCCAGCAGCTTAGGACAAATCACAGATACGCAGTATTTT. This translates into CASSLGQITDTQYF.

This clonotype was seen many times. The chain uses TRBV20-1 and TRBJ2-3; TRBD1 is a possible D gene (5 bases). This CDR3 region has 13 residues. The V end was cut by 5 bases, the J end by 2 bases, with 11 bases between. The germline gives CDR1 DFQATT, CDR2 SNEGSKA (reference sequence). CDR3 nucleotide sequence: TGCAGTGCTCGCCAGACAGCCACAGATACGCAGTATTTT. It yields the protein CSARQTATDTQYF.

In this sample, this clonotype turned up a few times. The rearrangement uses TRBV18 and TRBJ2-1; the match to TRBD1 covers 10 bases. CDR3 length: 16 amino acids. Germline V gene lookup returns CDR1 KGHSH and CDR2 LQKENI. Trimming took 3 bases from V and 6 from J; bases not matched to a gene: 8. The CDR3 sequence is CASSPGQGGWGNEQFF. The CDR3 DNA sequence: TGTGCCAGCTCACCCGGACAGGGGGGCTGGGGCAATGAGCAGTTCTTC.

This chain connects TRBV19 to TRBJ1-1; 12 bases fit TRBD1. Unmatched junction bases numbered 10, after V lost 5 bases and J lost 9 bases. There are 15 residues in the CDR3. In germline, CDR1 is LNHDA, CDR2 SQIVND (reference sequence). The CDR3 sequence: CASSSSGTGGLKAFF. The CDR3 coding sequence is TGTGCCAGTAGTTCCTCCGGGACAGGGGGCCTAAAAGCTTTCTTT.

In its sample, this clonotype was seen a few times. The J gene is TRBJ2-7, the V gene TRBV10-3; tentative D call: TRBD1 (5 bases). CDR3 length equals 15 residues. Germline CDR1 reads ENHRY; CDR2 reads SYGVKD. V lost 4 bases to trimming and J lost 6 bases, with 19 bases between them. CDR3 protein: CAISVMSGAFGEQYF. DNA for the CDR3: TGTGCCATCAGTGTGATGAGTGGGGCTTTCGGCGAGCAGTACTTC.

This clonotype was detected ten times or more. The chain has TRBV7-9 and TRBJ2-7; D might be TRBD1 or TRBD2, each matching 5 bases. The CDR3 totals 16 residues. Trimming removed 3 bases at V and 1 base at J, with 16 bases between. The germline V gene encodes CDR1 SEHNR and CDR2 FQNEAQ (reference sequence). CDR3 protein: CASSFSAGAPSYEQYF. CDR3 nucleotide sequence: TGTGCCAGCAGCTTTAGCGCCGGGGCGCCGTCCTACGAGCAGTACTTC.

This clonotype was counted a few times. The V call is TRBV7-9, the J call TRBJ2-3; tentatively, D is TRBD1 or TRBD2 (5 bases each). The CDR3 has 17 residues. V gave up 7 bases and J gave up 1 base, with 21 bases separating them. Germline loops: CDR1 SEHNR, CDR2 FQNEAQ (reference sequence). The DNA of the CDR3 is TGTGCCAGCAATCTGGGGGAAAGCACCACGGGCACAGATACGCAGTATTTT. It is translated as CASNLGESTTGTDTQYF.

This clonotype was detected ten times or more. The gene calls are TRBV7-9 and TRBJ1-3, with 7 bases fitting TRBD1. This CDR3 spans 16 amino acids. Germline-derived CDR1 and CDR2 are SEHNR and FQNEAQ (reference sequence). J lost 0 bases, V lost 5 bases, and 7 bases had no gene match. As DNA, the CDR3 is TGTGCCAGCAGCCCGAGGGGGCTCAGCTCTGGAAACACCATATATTTT. It is translated as CASSPRGLSSGNTIYF.

The V and J genes are TRBV5-1 and TRBJ2-1, with D hard to call. CDR3 size: 16 residues. The germline V gene encodes CDR1 SGHRS and CDR2 YFSETQ. V was clipped by 1 base and J by 4 bases, with 15 bases between them. The CDR3 nucleotides read TGCGCCAGCAGCTTGAACATGGCGACACTTTACAATGAGCAGTTCTTC. Translated, it gives CASSLNMATLYNEQFF.

In its sample, this clonotype was seen many times. The V and J genes are TRBV15 and TRBJ2-7, with D uncertain. CDR3 size: 14 residues. The V end was cut by 0 bases, the J end by 1 base, with 7 bases between. Germline lookup yields CDR1 LNHNV and CDR2 YYDKDF (reference sequence). The CDR3 nucleotides are TGTGCCACCAGCAGAGATCCCCGGTCCTACGAGCAGTACTTC. Translated, it gives CATSRDPRSYEQYF.

This clonotype appeared many times. The chain combines TRBV20-1 with TRBJ2-2; 8 nucleotides line up with TRBD2. Germline V gene sequence: CDR1 DFQATT, CDR2 SNEGSKA (reference sequence). The CDR3 is 13 residues long. V was clipped by 3 bases and J by 4 bases; unmatched bases: 1. This chain's CDR3 is CSASGRGTGELFF. CDR3 coding DNA: TGCAGTGCTAGCGGGAGGGGCACCGGGGAGCTGTTTTTT.

This sequence joins TRBV14 and TRBJ2-1; D is perhaps TRBD2 (5 bases). Per germline, CDR1 SGHDN and CDR2 FVKESK. Trimming removed 4 bases from V and 3 bases from J, with 13 bases in between. The CDR3 has 15 residues. CDR3 loop: CASSRPFGLYNEQFF. CDR3 sequence (DNA): TGTGCCAGCAGCCGCCCCTTTGGACTCTACAATGAGCAGTTCTTC. The variable domain in full, with the rest retrieved from reference TRBV14 and TRBJ2-1, is EAGVTQFPSHSVIEKGQTVTLRCDPISGHDNLYWYRRVMGKEIKFLLHFVKESKQDESGMPNNRFLAERTGGTYSTLKVQPAELEDSGVYFCASSRPFGLYNEQFFGPGTRLTVL.

Concerning this clonotype itself: At one boundary the junction diverges from the germline segment, which might be a read error. The J gene is TRBJ2-1, the V gene TRBV6-2 or TRBV6-3; 12 nucleotides line up with TRBD1. The CDR3 has 15 residues. Germline V CDR1 and CDR2: MNHEY, SVGEGT. CDR3 nucleotides: TGTGCCAGCAGTTACGGGGACAGGGGGCTCTTTGAGCGGTTCTTC. This sequence encodes CASSYGDRGLFERFF.

This clonotype was observed at least ten times. The rearrangement joins TRBV29-1 to TRBJ2-2; D is unclear. The germline V gene encodes CDR1 SQVTM and CDR2 ANQGSEA. Trimming pared 4 bases from V and 3 bases from J, leaving 9 bases between. This CDR3 has 13 amino acids. The CDR3 DNA is TGCAGCGTTGTGAGCGAGGACACCGGGGAGCTGTTTTTT. It codes for CSVVSEDTGELFF.

This clonotype came up many times. This sequence joins TRBV20-1 and TRBJ2-7; unclear D gene. Germline CDR1 is DFQATT and CDR2 is SNEGSKA (reference sequence). V gave up 1 base and J gave up 4 bases, with 8 bases separating them. This CDR3 is 12 amino acids long. The CDR3 DNA reads TGCAGTGCTAGAGGAGACTCGTACGAGCAGTACTTC. Amino acids: CSARGDSYEQYF.

In this sample, this clonotype turned up a few times. The genes are TRBV15 and TRBJ2-1; the D gene is possibly TRBD1 (5 bases). The V gene's germline CDR1 is LNHNV and CDR2 YYDKDF (reference sequence). Trimming shortened V by 0 bases and J by 6 bases, and 18 bases separated the two germline ends. The CDR3 contains 17 residues. The CDR3 nucleotides are TGTGCCACCAGCAGAGATCAGCAGGGTCGTTTTCTCAATGAGCAGTTCTTC. Translated: CATSRDQQGRFLNEQFF.

The rearrangement links TRBV20-1 to TRBJ2-7, with no clear D. CDR1 is DFQATT, CDR2 SNEGSKA, per germline (reference sequence). CDR3 length: 15 residues. V lost 0 bases and J lost 5, with 17 bases in between. CDR3 in amino acids: CSARESPYGLDEQYF. The CDR3 nucleotides are TGCAGTGCTAGAGAAAGCCCCTATGGGTTGGACGAGCAGTACTTC.

This clonotype was observed at least ten times. The chain couples TRBV19 to TRBJ2-1, with a weak D call TRBD2 (6 bases). V lost 1 base, J lost 4 bases, and 11 bases lay in between. This CDR3 is 15 amino acids long. CDR1 is LNHDA and CDR2 is SQIVND in the germline V gene (reference sequence). CDR3 residues: CASSIGGLVYNEQFF. The CDR3 bases are TGTGCCAGTAGTATAGGGGGACTCGTTTACAATGAGCAGTTCTTC.